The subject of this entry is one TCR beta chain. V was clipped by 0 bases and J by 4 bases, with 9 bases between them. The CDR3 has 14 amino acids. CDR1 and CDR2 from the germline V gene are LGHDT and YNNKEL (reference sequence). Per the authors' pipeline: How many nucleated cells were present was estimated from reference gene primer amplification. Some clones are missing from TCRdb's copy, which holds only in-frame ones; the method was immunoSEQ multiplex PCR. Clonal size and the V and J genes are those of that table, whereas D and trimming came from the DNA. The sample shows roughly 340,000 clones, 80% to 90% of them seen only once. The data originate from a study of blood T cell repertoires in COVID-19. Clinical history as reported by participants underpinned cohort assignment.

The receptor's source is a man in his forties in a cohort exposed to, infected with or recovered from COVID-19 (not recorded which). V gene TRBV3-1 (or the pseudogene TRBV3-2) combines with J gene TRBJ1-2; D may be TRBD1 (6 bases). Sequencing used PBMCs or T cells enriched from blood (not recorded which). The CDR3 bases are TGTGCCAGCAGCCAAGATCCGGACAGCTATGGCTACACCTTC. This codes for CASSQDPDSYGYTF.